The clone carrying this T cell receptor beta chain was counted a few times. What it binds is unknown. MiXCR, run by TCRdb on the reads, gives a single entry per CDR3 protein. This table holds approximately 990,000 distinct CDR3 sequences, approximately 32% found once. Germline CDR1 is MGHRA and CDR2 is YSYEKL. Trimming shortened V by 8 bases and J by 6 bases, and 17 bases separated the two germline ends. CDR3 size: 14 residues. This entry is derived from a study of T cell repertoires in cytomegalovirus infection. The source material was cultured CD8+ T cells from PBMCs, sampled from culture after CMV antigen stimulation. The rearrangement joins TRBV4-1 to TRBJ2-1; TRBD1 is a possible D gene (6 bases). This receptor was identified in a human donor in good health (CMV status not recorded). Some clones in this sample may be carry-over from other donors' samples. The CDR3 reads CASQEGQGTNEQFF. The CDR3 DNA is TGCGCCAGCCAAGAGGGTCAGGGGACCAATGAGCAGTTCTTC.